This is a list of T cell receptor beta chains from one sample in a study of cytomegalovirus exposure and HLA in healthy donors. Method: immunoSEQ multiplex PCR; TCRdb's copy keeps in-frame clones and lacks some. Here the sample spans fewer than 150,000 clones, 76% being singletons. The specimen sequenced was PBMCs. Receptors were obtained from a man younger than 35 in good health and CMV-seronegative. The CDR3 runs from the conserved cysteine through the conserved F or W. A D gene is named only where the DNA matches it firmly. Clone size is not always given. Where it is, it says once, few, many or a class for expanded clones.

>.|TRBV7-3|TRBJ2-3|.
CASSLRMTDTQYF
TGTGCCAGCAGCCTGCGGATGACAGATACGCAGTATTTT
>few|TRBV6-5|TRBJ1-2|.
CASRVSRAGGYTF
TGTGCCAGCAGAGTCAGCAGGGCTGGTGGCTACACCTTC
>.|TRBV29-1|TRBJ1-2|.
CSVADPHSGGYTF
TGCAGCGTTGCTGACCCTCACTCGGGTGGCTACACCTTC
>.|TRBV5-1|TRBJ1-1|.
CASSLVAGNTEAFF
TGCGCCAGCAGCTTGGTGGCAGGGAACACTGAAGCTTTCTTT
>.|TRBV27|TRBJ2-7|.
CASSLLGGNGYEQYF
TGTGCCAGCAGTTTATTGGGGGGTAATGGCTACGAGCAGTACTTC
>.|TRBV5-1|TRBJ2-7|.
CASSSDSYEQYF
TGCGCCAGCAGCTCCGACAGCTACGAGCAGTACTTC
>medium-sized|TRBV7-9|TRBJ1-1|TRBD1
CASSPPWTGGGGYTEAFF
TGTGCCAGCAGCCCACCGTGGACAGGGGGTGGGGGGTACACTGAAGCTTTCTTT
>.|TRBV4-1|TRBJ2-2|TRBD2
CASSQGGGLAGVVSDTGELFF
TGCGCCAGCAGCCAAGGGGGGGGACTAGCGGGAGTGGTATCGGACACCGGGGAGCTGTTTTTT
>.|TRBV19|TRBJ1-1|TRBD1
CASTPNRGWSTEAFF
TGTGCCAGTACCCCGAACAGGGGGTGGAGCACTGAAGCTTTCTTT
>.|TRBV10-1|TRBJ2-3|.
CASSPGTTSTDTQYF
TGCGCCAGCAGTCCCGGGACAACTAGCACAGATACGCAGTATTTT
>.|TRBV4-1|TRBJ2-1|TRBD2
CASSQQTSVNNEQFF
TGCGCCAGCAGCCAACAGACTAGCGTGAACAATGAGCAGTTCTTC
>few|TRBV2|TRBJ2-1|TRBD2
CASSGLTSGRAYEQFF
TGTGCCAGCAGTGGGCTTACCAGCGGGAGGGCCTACGAGCAGTTCTTC
>.|TRBV7-9|TRBJ2-5|TRBD1
CASLQGDRGEQETQYF
TGTGCCAGCCTCCAGGGGGACAGGGGAGAACAAGAGACCCAGTACTTC
>.|TRBV2|TRBJ1-1|TRBD1
CASADRLTKLFF
TGTGCCAGCGCGGACAGGCTGACCAAGCTTTTCTTT
>.|TRBV4-2|TRBJ2-7|.
CASSQVVGVPYEQYF
TGTGCCAGCAGCCAAGTCGTGGGCGTGCCGTACGAGCAGTACTTC
>.|TRBV18|TRBJ1-2|TRBD1
CASSPPEGARGYTF
TGTGCCAGCTCACCACCCGAGGGGGCGCGGGGCTACACCTTC
>.|TRBV19|TRBJ2-7|.
CASSGASYEQYF
TGTGCCAGCTCCGGTGCGAGCTACGAGCAGTACTTC
>.|TRBV27|TRBJ2-5|.
CASSSRLARSGETQYF
TGTGCCAGCAGTTCCCGATTAGCGCGGTCGGGAGAGACCCAGTACTTC
>.|TRBV6-1|TRBJ1-2|TRBD1
CASSGSTGEDQYGYTF
TGTGCCAGCAGTGGCTCGACAGGGGAGGATCAGTATGGCTACACCTTC
>few|TRBV28|TRBJ1-1|TRBD1
CAIYRQGKVTEAFF
TGTGCGATATACCGACAGGGGAAGGTCACTGAAGCTTTCTTT
>.|TRBV4-1|TRBJ2-5|.
CASSLTPQASETQYF
TGCGCCAGCAGCCTCACACCCCAGGCGTCGGAGACCCAGTACTTC
>.|TRBV5-1|TRBJ2-1|TRBD2
CASSVDLAVSYNEQFF
TGCGCCAGCAGCGTCGATCTAGCGGTCTCCTACAATGAGCAGTTCTTC
>few|TRBV14|TRBJ1-1|.
CASSHGGGGSGTEAFF
TGTGCCAGCAGCCATGGTGGGGGGGGCTCCGGCACTGAAGCTTTCTTT
>.|TRBV9|TRBJ2-6|.
CASSVGGAAGANVLTF
TGTGCCAGCAGCGTAGGCGGGGCCGCTGGGGCCAACGTCCTGACTTTC
>.|TRBV25-1|TRBJ1-4|TRBD1
CASSIGTGGEKLFF
TGTGCCAGCAGCATCGGGACAGGGGGGGAAAAACTGTTTTTT
>once|TRBV7-9|TRBJ2-3|TRBD2
CASGGGSLPDTQYF
TGTGCCAGCGGGGGGGGTAGCTTACCAGATACGCAGTATTTT
>.|TRBV19|TRBJ2-7|TRBD1
CASGQGQAYEQYF
TGTGCCAGTGGACAGGGCCAAGCCTACGAGCAGTACTTC
>.|TRBV5-4|TRBJ2-5|.
CASSLGGGAKETQYF
TGTGCCAGCAGCTTGGGAGGCGGGGCTAAAGAGACCCAGTACTTC
>.|TRBV10-1|TRBJ1-1|TRBD1
CASRQGLNTEAFF
TGCGCCAGCCGACAGGGACTGAACACTGAAGCTTTCTTT
>.|TRBV19|TRBJ1-3|TRBD1
CASSSDRVFGNTIYF
TGTGCCAGTAGTAGCGACAGGGTCTTTGGAAACACCATATATTTT
>.|TRBV29-1|TRBJ2-7|.
CSVAGGTGQDYEQYF
TGCAGCGTTGCGGGGGGGACAGGGCAGGATTACGAGCAGTACTTC
>once|TRBV20-1|TRBJ2-5|.
CSARGGAQYF
TGCAGTGCTAGAGGGGGGGCCCAGTACTTC
>.|TRBV10-1|TRBJ2-7|TRBD2
CASSGITSGRVSEQYF
TGCGCCAGCAGTGGGATCACTAGCGGGAGAGTTTCCGAGCAGTACTTC
>.|TRBV5-1|TRBJ1-2|.
CASSLAPGDSYTF
TGCGCCAGCAGCTTGGCCCCAGGGGACAGCTACACCTTC
>.|TRBV18|TRBJ1-2|TRBD1
CASSPLPTGTEYGYTF
TGTGCCAGCTCACCACTCCCGACCGGGACAGAATATGGCTACACCTTC
>.|TRBV5-1|TRBJ1-2|TRBD1
CASSSTGGNDGYTF
TGCGCCAGCAGCTCTACAGGGGGCAACGATGGCTACACCTTC
>.|TRBV5-6|TRBJ1-3|TRBD1
CASSYGQGRAGNTIYF
TGTGCCAGCAGCTATGGACAGGGAAGGGCTGGAAACACCATATATTTT
>.|TRBV27|TRBJ2-1|TRBD2
CASSHLLAGIYNEQFF
TGTGCCAGCAGCCATCTCCTAGCGGGGATATACAATGAGCAGTTCTTC
>.|TRBV12-1|TRBJ1-4|.
CASSPGTGNEKLFF
TGTGCCAGCAGCCCGGGGACAGGGAATGAAAAACTGTTTTTT
>once|TRBV27|TRBJ2-1|.
CASSLGQYNEQFF
TGTGCCAGCAGTTTAGGACAATACAATGAGCAGTTCTTC
>.|TRBV4-1|TRBJ1-5|.
CASSQGGGSQPQHF
TGCGCCAGCAGCCAAGGGGGGGGAAGTCAGCCCCAGCATTTT
>.|TRBV12-5|TRBJ1-5|.
CASGLVLGGAGRNQPQHF
TGTGCTAGTGGTTTGGTACTAGGAGGGGCGGGTCGCAATCAGCCCCAGCATTTT
>many|TRBV29-1|TRBJ1-2|TRBD1
CSVETGGYTF
TGCAGCGTTGAGACAGGGGGCTACACCTTC
>.|TRBV27|TRBJ1-2|.
CASSQGGGGYTF
TGTGCCAGCAGCCAAGGTGGGGGGGGCTACACCTTC
>.|TRBV19|TRBJ1-5|.
CASSIGRRDSQPQHF
TGTGCCAGTAGTATAGGTAGGAGGGATTCTCAGCCCCAGCATTTT
>.|TRBV5-4|TRBJ2-1|TRBD1
CASSTGQGKVYNEQFF
TGTGCCAGCAGCACGGGACAGGGGAAGGTCTACAATGAGCAGTTCTTC
>.|TRBV9|TRBJ2-3|TRBD2
CASSVAAGGPTDTQYF
TGTGCCAGCAGCGTAGCAGCGGGGGGGCCCACAGATACGCAGTATTTT
>.|TRBV2|TRBJ1-6|.
CASIAGRRSSYNSPLHF
TGTGCCAGCATTGCGGGACGAAGGAGCTCCTATAATTCACCCCTCCACTTT
>.|TRBV23-1|TRBJ2-7|.
CASCLERRTYF
TGCGCCAGCTGTCTTGAGAGGAGGACTTACTTC
>.|TRBV6-1|TRBJ2-7|TRBD2
CASSEVRGGLRSEQYF
TGTGCCAGCAGTGAAGTGCGGGGGGGCCTCAGGAGTGAGCAGTACTTC
>.|TRBV19|TRBJ2-7|.
CASSINVGGYEQYF
TGTGCCAGTAGTATAAACGTAGGAGGCTACGAGCAGTACTTC
>.|TRBV18|TRBJ2-1|TRBD2
CASSPGGSSYNEQFF
TGTGCCAGCTCACCAGGCGGGAGTTCCTACAATGAGCAGTTCTTC
>once|TRBV7-9|TRBJ2-1|TRBD2
CASSYSGSRHNEQFF
TGTGCCAGCAGCTATAGCGGGAGTCGGCACAATGAGCAGTTCTTC
>.|TRBV21-1|TRBJ2-5|.
CASSTGLAAQETQYF
TGTGCCAGCAGTACGGGACTAGCGGCACAAGAGACCCAGTACTTC
>.|TRBV25-1|TRBJ1-2|.
CASSDTGRGNGYTF
TGTGCCAGCAGTGATACAGGGCGAGGGAATGGCTACACCTTC
>.|TRBV5-6|TRBJ2-7|.
CASSLSLALEQYF
TGTGCCAGCAGCTTAAGCCTAGCCCTCGAGCAGTACTTC
>.|TRBV28|TRBJ1-2|TRBD1
CASSWRGLTFGYTF
TGTGCCAGCAGTTGGAGGGGGCTGACCTTCGGCTACACCTTC
>.|TRBV6-1|TRBJ1-2|.
CASARDSNGDYGYTF
TGTGCCAGCGCCAGAGATTCCAACGGGGACTATGGCTACACCTTC
>.|TRBV7-2|TRBJ2-7|TRBD1
CASSRGLNEQYF
TGTGCCAGCAGCAGGGGGCTCAACGAGCAGTACTTC